Listed below are T cell receptor beta chains from one sample, sequenced in a study of blood T cell repertoires in COVID-19. Method: immunoSEQ multiplex PCR; TCRdb's copy keeps in-frame clones and lacks some. The sample includes around 76,000 clones, 80% of them seen just once. The specimen was peripheral blood. These receptors originate from a man between 45 and 60 years old with COVID-19, enrolled during active disease. Both conserved end residues are part of each CDR3. Fields, in order: V gene, CDR3 protein.

>TRBV19
CASSVTGNLPYNEQFF
>TRBV5-4
CASSLDAGGLYTQYF
>TRBV5-1
CASSLSGALNTGELFF
>TRBV10-3
CAISVGREGDEQFF
>TRBV18
CASSAGTSGYNEQFF
>TRBV3-1/TRBV3-2
CASSDFNIYGYTF
>TRBV19
CASSIRGPYEQFF
>TRBV5-1
CASSLEIEGGTGGHEQYF
>TRBV25-1
CASSEDSSLGPYNEQFF
>TRBV28
CASSKTSGRTISTDTQYF
>TRBV30
CAWSVGQGSFGANVLTF
>TRBV7-3
CASSTRSGRPYNEQFF
>TRBV7-6
CASSPLWDSNTGELFF
>TRBV5-1
CASSPGTSGRGNEQFF
>TRBV5-1
CASSRTGGPKSSYEQYF
>TRBV19
CASRTNSGQQPQHF
>TRBV19
CASSIEDRGKGQPQHF
>TRBV3-1/TRBV3-2
CASSQDLTGGNIQYF
>TRBV19
CASSTGLAEAFF
>TRBV28
CASSFNLLPYEQYF
>TRBV6-5
CASSYGAGGPVKTQYF
>TRBV28
CASKRTSFTEQFF
>TRBV2
CASSVGGNYNEQFF
>TRBV6-5
CASSKTRGRYTEAFF
>TRBV5-1
CASSDPQAPVGKLFF
>TRBV18
CASSPPGQWETQYF
>TRBV18
CASSPMGPLSNQPQHF
>TRBV30
CAWSETGVNTEAFF
>TRBV12-3/TRBV12-4
CASSLTSYNEQFF
>TRBV5-1
CASSLDQGSANEKLFF